These 12 T cell receptor beta chains were sequenced from one sample in a study of blood T cells in healthy people across ages (dated by TCRdb to between 2015 and 2016). Libraries were constructed by 5' RACE. For sequencing, an Illumina HiSeq 2500 was employed. The second PCR ran for about 6 to 11 cycles and used a J-beta primer mix along with a sample-barcoded 5' primer. TCRdb handled the public reads itself, with Q25 trimming in fastp and clone calling in MiXCR, and kept productive beta chains. For every CDR3 protein sequence, its rows merge into one entry that carries the most common genes and DNA. The sample data list 730,000 or so distinct CDR3 sequences, and approximately 39% of these were observed just once. Clones ranked in the top ten supply around a fifth of the sample. Specimen: blood. These receptors were collected from a woman in her fifties or sixties in good health.

This clonotype was observed a few times. The chain carries TRBV5-1 and TRBJ2-5, with 9 bases aligning to TRBD1. Germline-derived CDR1 and CDR2 are SGHRS and YFSETQ. V lost 4 bases to trimming and J lost 3 bases; unmatched junction nucleotides: 4. CDR3 length: 14 amino acids. CDR3: CASSTGTGKETQYF. The CDR3 nucleotides are TGCGCCAGCAGCACAGGGACAGGGAAAGAGACCCAGTACTTC.

With regard to this clonotype: This sequence may be a read error, since a much larger clone differs from it by one base. The rearrangement joins TRBV7-3 to TRBJ2-1; maybe TRBD2 (6 bases). Matching the DNA end better, TRBJ2-7 makes the J call doubtful. CDR3 size: 16 residues. In germline, CDR1 is SGHTA, CDR2 FQGTGA. CDR3 loop: CASSLRGTGTYNEQYF. The DNA for the CDR3 is TGTGCCAGCAGCTTAAGGGGGACTGGGACCTACAATGAGCAGTACTTC.

This clonotype came up a few times. This chain joins TRBV5-5 and TRBJ1-1; D is unresolved. There are 14 residues in the CDR3. Germline CDR1 SGHKS, CDR2 YYEKEE (reference sequence). Trimming pared 6 bases from V and 5 bases from J, leaving 17 bases between. The CDR3 region is CASTWSATETEAFF. The CDR3 nucleotides are TGTGCCAGCACCTGGTCGGCGACGGAGACTGAAGCTTTCTTT.

A remark on this clonotype: The junction and the germline gene differ at one end; a read error may be behind it. The chain carries TRBV7-2 and TRBJ1-1; D is uncertain. Germline V CDR1 and CDR2: SGHTA, FQGNSA. The CDR3 is made up of 15 amino acids. The CDR3 reads CATSLIAGMNTEAFF. For the CDR3, the DNA is TGTGCCACCAGCTTAATCGCGGGAATGAACACTGAAGCTTTCTTT.

This clonotype was counted between two and nine times. V is TRBV6-1 and J is TRBJ2-1; possible D gene TRBD1, 7 bases. The length of the CDR3 is 14 residues. Trimming shortened V by 9 bases and J by 4 bases, and 16 bases separated the two germline ends. The germline gives CDR1 MNHNS, CDR2 SASEGT. The CDR3, as DNA: TGTGCCAGTTTGCGGGACAGCCTATACAATGAGCAGTTCTTC. Translated: CASLRDSLYNEQFF.

This sequence joins TRBV2 and TRBJ2-3; 7 positions match TRBD1. The V and J ends lost 5 bases and 6 bases, in that order; junction bases with no gene match: 11. Germline V gene sequence: CDR1 SNHLY, CDR2 FYNNEI. The CDR3 sequence is 15 residues long. For the CDR3, the DNA is TGTGCCAGCAGTCTACAGGGACAGTATGTGGATACGCAGTATTTT. Translating gives CASSLQGQYVDTQYF.

This clonotype has a single count. The chain employs TRBV4-1 and TRBJ2-5, with a possible D match to TRBD1 (5 bases). With 3 bases removed from V and 5 bases from J, the gap between germline ends came to 19 bases. This CDR3 comprises 16 residues. Germline values: CDR1 MGHRA, CDR2 YSYEKL. In nucleotides, the CDR3 is TGCGCCAGCAGCCATCGAGGAAGGGGCCTCCGGGAGACCCAGTACTTC. Translating gives CASSHRGRGLRETQYF.

This clonotype came up a few times. The J gene is TRBJ2-1, the V gene TRBV4-2; tentatively, D is TRBD1 (6 bases). V lost 0 bases, J lost 6 bases, and 18 bases lay in between. Germline CDR1 and CDR2: LGHNA and YNFKEQ. This CDR3 is built from 17 residues. CDR3: CASSQEGGRGLVNEQFF. In DNA, the CDR3 is TGTGCCAGCAGCCAAGAAGGTGGCAGGGGATTGGTCAATGAGCAGTTCTTC.

This clonotype was seen only a few times. The V gene is TRBV20-1, the J gene TRBJ1-1; maybe TRBD1 (6 bases). Germline-derived CDR1 and CDR2 are DFQATT and SNEGSKA (reference sequence). The CDR3 is 13 residues long. V was shortened by 1 base and J by 5 bases, with 11 bases between the two germline ends. Here the CDR3 reads CSARGGAGTEAFF. In DNA, the CDR3 is TGCAGTGCTAGAGGGGGGGCAGGTACTGAAGCTTTCTTT.

The rearrangement links TRBV6-1 to TRBJ2-1; 7 bases match TRBD1. Trimming removed 7 bases from V and 12 bases from J; junction bases left unmatched: 3. The V gene's germline CDR1 is MNHNS and CDR2 SASEGT. The CDR3 has 10 amino acids. The CDR3 DNA follows: TGTGCCAGCACCGACAGGGTGCAGTTCTTC. It is translated as CASTDRVQFF.

This sequence joins TRBV29-1 and TRBJ2-1, with 8 bases aligning to TRBD1. The closer fit of TRBJ2-7 to the DNA end suggests the J call may be wrong. The V gene's germline CDR1 is SQVTM and CDR2 ANQGSEA. This CDR3 is built from 12 residues. The CDR3 here is CSAGQGSNEQYF. The CDR3 nucleotides read TGCAGCGCTGGACAGGGCTCCAATGAGCAGTACTTC.

This clonotype was seen only once. The rearrangement uses TRBV9 and TRBJ2-6, with D possibly TRBD1 on 5 matching bases. The CDR3 loop spans 15 amino acids. Germline CDR1 and CDR2: SGDLS and YYNGEE. The V end lost 4 bases, the J end lost 2 bases, and 10 bases lay between the germline ends. CDR3 sequence reads: CASSTRDPGANVLTF. CDR3 coding DNA: TGTGCCAGCAGCACCAGGGATCCTGGGGCCAACGTCCTGACTTTC.